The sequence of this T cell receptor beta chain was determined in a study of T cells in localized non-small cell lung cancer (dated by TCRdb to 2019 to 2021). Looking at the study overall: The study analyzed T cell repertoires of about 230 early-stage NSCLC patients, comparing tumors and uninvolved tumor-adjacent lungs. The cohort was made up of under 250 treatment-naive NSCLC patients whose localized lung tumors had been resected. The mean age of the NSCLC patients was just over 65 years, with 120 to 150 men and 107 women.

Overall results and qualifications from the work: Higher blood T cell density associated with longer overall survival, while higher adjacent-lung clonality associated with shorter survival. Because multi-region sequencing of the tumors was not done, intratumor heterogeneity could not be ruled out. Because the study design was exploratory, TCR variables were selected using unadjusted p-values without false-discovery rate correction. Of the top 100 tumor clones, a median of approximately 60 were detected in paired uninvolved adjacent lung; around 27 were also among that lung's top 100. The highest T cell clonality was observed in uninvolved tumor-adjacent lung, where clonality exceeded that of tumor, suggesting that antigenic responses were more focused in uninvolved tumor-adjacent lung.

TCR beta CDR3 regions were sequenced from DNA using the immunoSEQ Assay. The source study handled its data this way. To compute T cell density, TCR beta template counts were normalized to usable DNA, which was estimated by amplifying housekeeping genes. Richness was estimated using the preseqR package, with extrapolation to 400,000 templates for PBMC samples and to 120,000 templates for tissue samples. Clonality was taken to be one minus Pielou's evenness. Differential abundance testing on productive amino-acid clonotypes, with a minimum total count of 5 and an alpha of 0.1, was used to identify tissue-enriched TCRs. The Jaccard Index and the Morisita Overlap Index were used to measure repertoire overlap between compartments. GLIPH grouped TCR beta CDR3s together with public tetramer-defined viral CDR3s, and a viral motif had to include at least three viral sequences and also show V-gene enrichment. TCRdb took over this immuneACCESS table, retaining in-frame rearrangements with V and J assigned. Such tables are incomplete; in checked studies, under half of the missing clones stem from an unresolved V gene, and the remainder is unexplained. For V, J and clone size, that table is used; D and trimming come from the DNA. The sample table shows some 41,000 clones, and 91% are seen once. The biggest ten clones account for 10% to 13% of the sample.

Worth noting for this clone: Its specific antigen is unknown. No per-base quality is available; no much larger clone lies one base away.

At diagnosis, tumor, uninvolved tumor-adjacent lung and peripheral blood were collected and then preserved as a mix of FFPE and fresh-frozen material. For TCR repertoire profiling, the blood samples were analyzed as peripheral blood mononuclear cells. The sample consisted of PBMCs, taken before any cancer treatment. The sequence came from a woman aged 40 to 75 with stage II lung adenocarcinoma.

In nucleotide form, the sequence is TGTGCCAGTAGCCCACCGGGACAAGTCAATCAGCCCCAGCATTTT. Its protein reads: CASSPPGQVNQPQHF. The chain joins TRBV19 to TRBJ1-5; a tentative D call is TRBD1 (6 bases match). Spanning cysteine to phenylalanine, the CDR3 consists of 15 amino acids. CDR3 DNA is the only sequence kept; it has 45 bases, read in frame from the first base. V lost 6 bases and J lost 3 bases; the stretch between them is 15 bases long. The germline V gene (reference sequence) gives CDR1 as LNHDA and CDR2 as SQIVND.